The clone carrying this TCR beta chain was seen a few times. J gave up 7 bases and V 0 bases, and 5 bases lay outside the gene matches. There are 15 residues in the CDR3. Germline CDR1 and CDR2: KGHSH and LQKENI. Each CDR3 protein is one row after TCRdb ran MiXCR on the RT-PCR reads. This table holds about 680,000 distinct CDR3 sequences, 12% to 15% found once. Source material: memory CD4+ T cells from blood. This rearrangement joins TRBV18 to TRBJ2-5; 10 bases line up with TRBD1. The TCR was taken from a female donor in good health, serving as a healthy control. The CDR3 DNA follows: TGTGCCAGCTCACCACCGGACAGGGGGAGCGGGACCCAGTACTTC. It yields the protein CASSPPDRGSGTQYF.